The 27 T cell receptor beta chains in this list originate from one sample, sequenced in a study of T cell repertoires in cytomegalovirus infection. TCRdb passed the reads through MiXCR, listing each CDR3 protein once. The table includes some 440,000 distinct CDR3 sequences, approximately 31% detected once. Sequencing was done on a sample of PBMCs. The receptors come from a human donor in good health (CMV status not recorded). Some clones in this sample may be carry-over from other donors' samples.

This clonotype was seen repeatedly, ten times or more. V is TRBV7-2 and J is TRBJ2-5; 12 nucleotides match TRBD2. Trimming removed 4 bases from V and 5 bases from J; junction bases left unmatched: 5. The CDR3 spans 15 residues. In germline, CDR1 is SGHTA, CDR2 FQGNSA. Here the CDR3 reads CASSSQTSGGETQYF. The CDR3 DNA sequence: TGTGCCAGCAGCTCCCAGACTAGCGGGGGTGAGACCCAGTACTTC.

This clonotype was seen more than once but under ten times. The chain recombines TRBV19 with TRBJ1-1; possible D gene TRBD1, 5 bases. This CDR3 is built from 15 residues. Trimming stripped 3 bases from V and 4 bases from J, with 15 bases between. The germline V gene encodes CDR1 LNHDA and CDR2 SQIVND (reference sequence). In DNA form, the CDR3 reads TGTGCCAGTAGTATGAGCGTGGGGCGAGGCACTGAAGCTTTCTTT. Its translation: CASSMSVGRGTEAFF.

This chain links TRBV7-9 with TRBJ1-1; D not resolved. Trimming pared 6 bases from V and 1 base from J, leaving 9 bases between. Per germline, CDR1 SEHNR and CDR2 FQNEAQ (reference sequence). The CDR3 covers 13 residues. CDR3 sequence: CASSTESNTEAFF. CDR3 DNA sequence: TGTGCCAGCAGTACAGAATCGAACACTGAAGCTTTCTTT.

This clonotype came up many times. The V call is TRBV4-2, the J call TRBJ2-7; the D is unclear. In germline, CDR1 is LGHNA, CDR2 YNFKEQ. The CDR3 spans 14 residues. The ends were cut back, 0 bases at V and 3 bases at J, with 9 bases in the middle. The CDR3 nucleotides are TGTGCCAGCAGCCAAGAAGGTCGGAACTACGAGCAGTACTTC. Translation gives CASSQEGRNYEQYF.

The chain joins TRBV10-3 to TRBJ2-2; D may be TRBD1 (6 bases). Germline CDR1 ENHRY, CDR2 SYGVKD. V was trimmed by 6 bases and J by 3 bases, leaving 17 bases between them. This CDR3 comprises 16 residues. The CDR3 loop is CAIRDRQVLDTGELFF. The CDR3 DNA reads TGTGCCATCAGAGATAGACAGGTTCTGGACACCGGGGAGCTGTTTTTT.

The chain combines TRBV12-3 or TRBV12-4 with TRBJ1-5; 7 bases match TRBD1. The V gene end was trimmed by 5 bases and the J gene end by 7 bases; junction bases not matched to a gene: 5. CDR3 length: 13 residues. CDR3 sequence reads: CASSKQGRQPQHF. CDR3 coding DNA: TGTGCCAGCAGTAAACAGGGGAGGCAGCCCCAGCATTTT.

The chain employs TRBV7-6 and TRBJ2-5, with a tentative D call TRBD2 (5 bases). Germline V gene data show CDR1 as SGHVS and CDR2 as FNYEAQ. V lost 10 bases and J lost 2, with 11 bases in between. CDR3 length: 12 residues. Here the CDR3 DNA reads TGTGCCATAGAGACTAATCAAGAGACCCAGTACTTC. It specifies CAIETNQETQYF.

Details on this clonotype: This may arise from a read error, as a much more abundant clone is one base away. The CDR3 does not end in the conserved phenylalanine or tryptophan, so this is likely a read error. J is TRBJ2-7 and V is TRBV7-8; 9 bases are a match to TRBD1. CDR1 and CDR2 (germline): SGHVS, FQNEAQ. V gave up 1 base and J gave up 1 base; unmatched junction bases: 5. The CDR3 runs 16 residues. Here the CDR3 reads CASSLVVDRGSYEQYL. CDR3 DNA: TGTGCCAGCAGCTTAGTGGTGGACAGGGGATCCTACGAGCAGTACTTA.

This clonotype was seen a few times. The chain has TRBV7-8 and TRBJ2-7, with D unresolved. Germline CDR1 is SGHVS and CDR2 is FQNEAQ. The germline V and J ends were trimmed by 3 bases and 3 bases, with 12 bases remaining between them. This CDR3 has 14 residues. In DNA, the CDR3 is TGTGCCAGCAGCTTCCGCCCCCCCGTCTACGAGCAGTACTTC. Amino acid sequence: CASSFRPPVYEQYF.

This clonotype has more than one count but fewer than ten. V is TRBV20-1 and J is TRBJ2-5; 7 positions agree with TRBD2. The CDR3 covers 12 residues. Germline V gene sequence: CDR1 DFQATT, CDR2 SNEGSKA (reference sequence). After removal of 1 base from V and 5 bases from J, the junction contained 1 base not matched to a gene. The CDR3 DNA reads TGCAGTGCTAGAGGGGGAGGGGAGACCCAGTACTTC. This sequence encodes CSARGGGETQYF.

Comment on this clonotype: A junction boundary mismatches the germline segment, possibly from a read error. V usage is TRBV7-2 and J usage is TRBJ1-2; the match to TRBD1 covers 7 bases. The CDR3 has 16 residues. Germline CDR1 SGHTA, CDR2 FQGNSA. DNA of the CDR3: TGTGCCAGCAGCTCAGACACAGGGGAGAGGGCCTATGTCTACACCTTC. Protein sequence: CASSSDTGERAYVYTF.

CDR3 in DNA: TGTGCCAGTAGTCTGACAGGATCGTCCCACGAGCAGTACTTC. This translates into CASSLTGSSHEQYF. The chain links TRBV19 to TRBJ2-7; TRBD1 is a possible D gene (6 bases). V shed 5 bases and J shed 5 bases, with 16 bases lying between them. CDR3 size: 14 residues. Looked up from germline, CDR1 is LNHDA and CDR2 is SQIVND (reference sequence). The variable domain in full, with the rest retrieved from reference TRBV19 and TRBJ2-7, is DGGITQSPKYLFRKEGQNVTLSCEQNLNHDAMYWYRQDPGQGLRLIYYSQIVNDFQKGDIAEGYSVSREKKESFPLTVTSAQKNPTAFYLCASSLTGSSHEQYFGPGTRLTVT.

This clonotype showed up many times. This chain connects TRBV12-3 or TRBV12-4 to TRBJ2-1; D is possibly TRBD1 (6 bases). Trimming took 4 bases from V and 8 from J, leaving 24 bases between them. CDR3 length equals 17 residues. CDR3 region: CASSSRLPPARGHEQFF. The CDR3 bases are TGTGCCAGCAGTTCACGTTTGCCACCAGCCAGGGGCCATGAGCAGTTCTTC.

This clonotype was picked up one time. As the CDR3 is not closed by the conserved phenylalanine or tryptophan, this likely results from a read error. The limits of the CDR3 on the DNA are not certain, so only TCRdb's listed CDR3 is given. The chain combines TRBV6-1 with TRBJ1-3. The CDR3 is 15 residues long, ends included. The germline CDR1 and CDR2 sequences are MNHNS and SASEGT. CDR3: CASSESVFSGNTKYC.

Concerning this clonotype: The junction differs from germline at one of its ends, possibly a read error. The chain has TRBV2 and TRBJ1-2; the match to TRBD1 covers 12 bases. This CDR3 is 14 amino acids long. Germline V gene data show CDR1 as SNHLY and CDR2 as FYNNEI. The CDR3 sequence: CASSPGQGAYGYNF. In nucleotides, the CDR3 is TGTGCCAGCAGCCCGGGACAGGGGGCTTATGGCTACAACTTC.

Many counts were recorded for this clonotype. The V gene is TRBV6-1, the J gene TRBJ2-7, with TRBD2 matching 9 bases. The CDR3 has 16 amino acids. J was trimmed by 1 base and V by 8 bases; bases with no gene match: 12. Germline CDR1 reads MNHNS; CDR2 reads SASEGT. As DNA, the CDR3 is TGTGCCAGCGTGAGAGGGGGAGCGGGGGGATCCTACGAGCAGTACTTC. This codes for CASVRGGAGGSYEQYF.

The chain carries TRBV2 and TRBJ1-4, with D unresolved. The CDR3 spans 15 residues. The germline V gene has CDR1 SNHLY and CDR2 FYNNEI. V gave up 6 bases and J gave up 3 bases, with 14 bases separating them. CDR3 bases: TGTGCCAGCAGCCCCATGACAAACTCTAATGAAAAACTGTTTTTT. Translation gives CASSPMTNSNEKLFF.

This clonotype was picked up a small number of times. CDR3 amino acids: CASSQDATGGPTNYGYTF. The CDR3, as DNA: TGCGCCAGCAGCCAAGATGCGACAGGGGGCCCAACTAACTATGGCTACACCTTC. The chain couples TRBV4-1 to TRBJ1-2, with 10 nucleotides matching TRBD1. Germline V gene data show CDR1 as MGHRA and CDR2 as YSYEKL. The CDR3 contains 18 residues. J gave up 0 bases and V 0 bases, and 7 bases lay outside the gene matches.

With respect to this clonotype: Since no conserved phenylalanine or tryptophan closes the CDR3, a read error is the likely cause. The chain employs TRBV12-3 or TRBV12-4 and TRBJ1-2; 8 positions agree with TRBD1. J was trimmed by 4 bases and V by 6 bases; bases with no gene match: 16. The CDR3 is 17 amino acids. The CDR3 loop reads CASRTGQGSGGGYGYTL. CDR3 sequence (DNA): TGTGCCAGCAGGACGGGGCAGGGGTCAGGGGGCGGCTATGGCTACACCTTA.

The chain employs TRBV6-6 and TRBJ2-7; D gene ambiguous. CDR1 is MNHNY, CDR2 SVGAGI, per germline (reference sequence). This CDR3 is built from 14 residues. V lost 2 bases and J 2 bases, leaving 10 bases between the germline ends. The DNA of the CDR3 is TGTGCCAGCAGTTACGTTCAGGAACCCTACGAGCAGTACTTC. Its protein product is CASSYVQEPYEQYF.

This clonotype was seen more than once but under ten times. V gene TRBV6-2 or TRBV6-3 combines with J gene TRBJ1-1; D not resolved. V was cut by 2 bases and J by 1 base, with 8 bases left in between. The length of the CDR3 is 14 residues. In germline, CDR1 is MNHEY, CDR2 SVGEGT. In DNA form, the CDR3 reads TGTGCCAGCAGTTACACGCGGCCGAACACTGAAGCTTTCTTT. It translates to CASSYTRPNTEAFF.

The CDR3 DNA follows: TGTGCCAGCAGCTCAGACAGTTCGGAAGAGCAGTACTTC. Translating it yields CASSSDSSEEQYF. The chain is built from TRBV7-9 and TRBJ2-7; a possible D gene is TRBD1 (5 bases). V lost 4 bases and J lost 7, with 14 bases in between. Germline loops: CDR1 SEHNR, CDR2 FQNEAQ (reference sequence). The CDR3 has 13 amino acids.

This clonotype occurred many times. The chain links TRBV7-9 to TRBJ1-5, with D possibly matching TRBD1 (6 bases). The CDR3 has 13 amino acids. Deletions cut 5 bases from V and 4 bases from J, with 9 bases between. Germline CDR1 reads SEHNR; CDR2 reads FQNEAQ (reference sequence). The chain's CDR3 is CASSRGQNQPQHF. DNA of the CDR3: TGTGCCAGCAGCCGGGGACAAAATCAGCCCCAGCATTTT.

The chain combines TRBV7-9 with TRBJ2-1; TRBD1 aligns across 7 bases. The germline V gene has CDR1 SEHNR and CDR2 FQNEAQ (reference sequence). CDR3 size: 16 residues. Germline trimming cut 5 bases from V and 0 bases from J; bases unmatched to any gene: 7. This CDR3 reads CASSTQGSSSYNEQFF. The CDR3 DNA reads TGTGCCAGCAGCACACAGGGGTCGAGCTCCTACAATGAGCAGTTCTTC.

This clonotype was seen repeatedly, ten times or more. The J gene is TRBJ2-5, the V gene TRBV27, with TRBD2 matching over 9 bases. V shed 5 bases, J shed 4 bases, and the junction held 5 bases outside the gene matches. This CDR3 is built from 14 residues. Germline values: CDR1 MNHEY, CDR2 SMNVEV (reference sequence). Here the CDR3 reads CASSLRGGRETQYF. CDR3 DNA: TGTGCCAGCAGTCTGCGGGGGGGCCGAGAGACCCAGTACTTC.

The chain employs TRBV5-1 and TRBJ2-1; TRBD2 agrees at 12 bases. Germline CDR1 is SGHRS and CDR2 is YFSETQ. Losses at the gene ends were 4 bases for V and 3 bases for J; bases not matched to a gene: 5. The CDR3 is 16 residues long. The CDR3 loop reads CASSTGTSGYYNEQFF. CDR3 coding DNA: TGCGCCAGCAGCACCGGGACTAGCGGGTACTACAATGAGCAGTTCTTC.

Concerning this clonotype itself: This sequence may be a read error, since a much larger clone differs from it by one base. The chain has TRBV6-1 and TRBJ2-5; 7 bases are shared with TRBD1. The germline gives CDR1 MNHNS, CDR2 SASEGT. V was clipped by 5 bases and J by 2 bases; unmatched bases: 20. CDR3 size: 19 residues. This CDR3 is CASSQSGTVGIPKQETQYF. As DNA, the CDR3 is TGTGCCAGCAGTCAATCCGGGACAGTGGGAATACCAAAACAAGAGACCCAGTACTTC.